The present T cell receptor (beta chain) was sequenced within a study of T cells expressing NK-cell markers. The germline CDR1 and CDR2 sequences are LGHNA and YSLEER. The CDR3 has 15 residues. TCRdb re-analyzed the 5' RACE reads; it lists each CDR3 protein once, without DNA. There are 400,000 to 450,000 distinct CDR3 sequences in the sample, with about 7.1% held by the top ten. The TCR was taken from a woman aged 18-70 years in good health. This chain joins TRBV4-3 and TRBJ1-1; TCRdb's D call of TRBD1 is untestable without DNA. Sequenced sample: blood T cells: a sorted CD56 or NKG2C T cell subset, CD4+ or CD8+ T cells, or bulk PBMC T cells (not recorded which). The CDR3 here is CASSQVADRDTEAFF.